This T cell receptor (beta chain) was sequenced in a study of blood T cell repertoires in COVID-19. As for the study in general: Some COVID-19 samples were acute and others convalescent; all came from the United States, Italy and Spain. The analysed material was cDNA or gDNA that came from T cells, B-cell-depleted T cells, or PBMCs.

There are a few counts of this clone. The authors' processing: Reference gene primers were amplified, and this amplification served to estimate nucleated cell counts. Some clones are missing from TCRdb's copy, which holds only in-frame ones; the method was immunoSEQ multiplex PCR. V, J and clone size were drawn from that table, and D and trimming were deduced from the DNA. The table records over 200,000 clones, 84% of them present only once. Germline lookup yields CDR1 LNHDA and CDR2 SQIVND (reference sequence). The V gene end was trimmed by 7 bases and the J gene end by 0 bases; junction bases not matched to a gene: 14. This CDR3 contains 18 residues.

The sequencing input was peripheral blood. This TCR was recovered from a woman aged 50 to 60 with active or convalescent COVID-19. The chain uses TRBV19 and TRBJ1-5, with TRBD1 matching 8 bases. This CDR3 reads CASKRRTGTGYSNQPQHF. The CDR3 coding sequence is TGTGCCAGTAAAAGAAGGACCGGGACAGGATATAGCAATCAGCCCCAGCATTTT.